This paragraph reports one T cell receptor beta chain. This specimen belongs to a study of blood T cell repertoires in COVID-19. Study-level information: Some COVID-19 samples were acute and others convalescent; all came from the United States, Italy and Spain. The cDNA or gDNA used as material had been derived from T cells, B-cell-depleted T cells, or PBMCs.

Data came from immunoSEQ multiplex PCR; TCRdb stores just in-frame clones and leaves some out. The sample has 170,000 or so clones; roughly 87% are singletons. The sequenced sample consisted of peripheral blood. The receptor's source is a man between 18 and 35 years old who had recovered from COVID-19.

CDR3 protein: CASSPAVAGGPSLYEQYF. The CDR3 DNA sequence: TGTGCCAGCAGCCCTGCGGTAGCGGGAGGGCCATCCTTGTACGAGCAGTACTTC. This chain links TRBV7-9 with TRBJ2-7, with 11 bases identical to TRBD2. From germline, CDR1 is SEHNR and CDR2 FQNEAQ (reference sequence). The V gene end was trimmed by 5 bases and the J gene end by 4 bases; junction bases not matched to a gene: 16. The CDR3 is 18 residues long. The full variable domain, its missing parts supplied by reference TRBV7-9 and TRBJ2-7, is DTGVSQNPRHKITKRGQNVTFRCDPISEHNRLYWYRQTLGQGPEFLTYFQNEAQLEKSRLLSDRFSAERPKGSFSTLEIQRTEQGDSAMYLCASSPAVAGGPSLYEQYFGPGTRLTVT.